Detailed here is one T cell receptor (beta chain). Antigen unknown. The record originates from a study of shared clonotypes between healthy human individuals. The study, taken as a whole, reports: On the whole, naive subsets had larger estimated richness than memory subsets had.

Germline CDR1 and CDR2: SGHRS and YFSETQ. The CDR3 is 16 residues long. The junction had 12 bases not matched to a gene; V was cut back by 2 bases and J by 7 bases. Sequencing used immunoSEQ multiplex PCR; TCRdb keeps in-frame clones, though not all of them. The table records about 1 million clones, about 75% of them present only once. The TCR comes from a man aged 18 to 30 in good health. This sequence joins TRBV5-1 and TRBJ2-1, with 7 bases lining up with TRBD1. The source material was memory CD4+ T cells sorted from blood. Documented subset: CD45RA-negative fraction. Written as DNA, the CDR3 is TGCGCCAGCAGCTTCTCCCCTCGGACAGGCCAAAATGAGCAGTTCTTC. This codes for CASSFSPRTGQNEQFF.